This is a list of T cell receptor beta chains from one sample in a study of cytomegalovirus exposure and HLA in healthy donors. Data came from immunoSEQ multiplex PCR; TCRdb stores just in-frame clones and leaves some out. Among over 110,000 clones listed, under 90% were seen once. Sequences were obtained from PBMCs. The receptors shown here come from a male donor in good health and CMV-seronegative. The CDR3 runs from the conserved cysteine through the conserved F or W. Fields, in order: CDR3 length, clone size, V gene, J gene, D gene, CDR3 protein, CDR3 DNA. A D gene is named only where the DNA matches it firmly. Clone sizes are given selectively: once, few, many, or a class where the clone is expanded.

len: 18
abundance: -
v_gene: TRBV4-3
j_gene: TRBJ2-7
d_gene: -
CDR3aa: CASSQESPRTGRVYEQYF
CDR3nt: TGCGCCAGCAGCCAAGAGTCCCCCCGGACAGGGAGGGTCTACGAGCAGTACTTC

len: 15
abundance: -
v_gene: TRBV18
j_gene: TRBJ2-5
d_gene: TRBD2
CDR3aa: CASSPGTSGQETQYF
CDR3nt: TGTGCCAGCTCTCCCGGGACTAGCGGCCAAGAGACCCAGTACTTC

len: 17
abundance: -
v_gene: TRBV30
j_gene: TRBJ1-5
d_gene: -
CDR3aa: CAWSLGLGAAHNQPQHF
CDR3nt: TGTGCCTGGTCTTTGGGTCTAGGGGCCGCTCACAATCAGCCCCAGCATTTT

len: 13
abundance: few
v_gene: TRBV2
j_gene: TRBJ2-7
d_gene: -
CDR3aa: CASMGGGSYEQYF
CDR3nt: TGTGCCAGCATGGGGGGAGGCTCCTACGAGCAGTACTTC

len: 13
abundance: -
v_gene: TRBV5-4
j_gene: TRBJ1-3
d_gene: -
CDR3aa: CASSFRGGDTIYF
CDR3nt: TGTGCCAGCAGCTTTCGGGGTGGGGACACCATATATTTT

len: 15
abundance: few
v_gene: TRBV5-1
j_gene: TRBJ2-2
d_gene: TRBD2
CDR3aa: CASSLSGRAPGELFF
CDR3nt: TGCGCCAGCAGCCTTAGCGGGAGGGCTCCCGGGGAGCTGTTTTTT

len: 16
abundance: -
v_gene: TRBV7-9
j_gene: TRBJ2-5
d_gene: -
CDR3aa: CASSLAGSRRQETQYF
CDR3nt: TGTGCCAGCAGCTTAGCGGGGTCCCGGAGGCAAGAGACCCAGTACTTC

len: 15
abundance: -
v_gene: TRBV4-3
j_gene: TRBJ2-7
d_gene: TRBD1
CDR3aa: CASSPLPGQGYEQYF
CDR3nt: TGCGCCAGCAGCCCGCTTCCGGGACAGGGGTACGAGCAGTACTTC

len: 17
abundance: -
v_gene: TRBV9
j_gene: TRBJ1-4
d_gene: TRBD1
CDR3aa: CASSVGSVGQGYEKLFF
CDR3nt: TGTGCCAGCAGCGTAGGGAGTGTAGGACAGGGCTATGAAAAACTGTTTTTT

len: 13
abundance: -
v_gene: TRBV30
j_gene: TRBJ2-7
d_gene: TRBD2
CDR3aa: CAWSTRASGMQYF
CDR3nt: TGTGCCTGGAGTACCCGCGCTAGCGGGATGCAGTACTTC

len: 14
abundance: -
v_gene: TRBV5-1
j_gene: TRBJ2-1
d_gene: -
CDR3aa: CASKRDGGAYEQFF
CDR3nt: TGCGCCAGCAAGAGGGACGGAGGGGCCTATGAGCAGTTCTTC

len: 16
abundance: -
v_gene: TRBV5-6
j_gene: TRBJ2-3
d_gene: -
CDR3aa: CASSSPVGGAPDTQYF
CDR3nt: TGTGCCAGCAGCTCCCCGGTCGGGGGAGCGCCGGATACGCAGTATTTT

len: 12
abundance: -
v_gene: TRBV19
j_gene: TRBJ2-7
d_gene: -
CDR3aa: CASSGELNEQYF
CDR3nt: TGTGCCAGTAGTGGGGAGTTAAACGAGCAGTACTTC

len: 16
abundance: once
v_gene: TRBV2
j_gene: TRBJ1-6
d_gene: -
CDR3aa: CASTALDSSYNSPLHF
CDR3nt: TGTGCCAGTACAGCGTTGGACAGCTCCTATAATTCACCCCTCCACTTT

len: 15
abundance: -
v_gene: TRBV28
j_gene: TRBJ2-7
d_gene: -
CDR3aa: CASSLEPILSYEQYF
CDR3nt: TGTGCCAGCAGCCTTGAGCCTATTCTCTCCTACGAGCAGTACTTC

len: 13
abundance: -
v_gene: TRBV18
j_gene: TRBJ2-1
d_gene: TRBD2
CDR3aa: CASSQTSGNEQFF
CDR3nt: TGTGCCAGCTCACAGACTAGCGGCAATGAGCAGTTCTTC

len: 15
abundance: -
v_gene: TRBV6-6
j_gene: TRBJ2-1
d_gene: -
CDR3aa: CASSYKGDTYNEQFF
CDR3nt: TGTGCCAGCAGTTATAAAGGCGACACCTACAATGAGCAGTTCTTC

len: 13
abundance: -
v_gene: TRBV5-4
j_gene: TRBJ1-1
d_gene: -
CDR3aa: CASSFPEDTEAFF
CDR3nt: TGTGCCAGCAGCTTCCCCGAGGACACTGAAGCTTTCTTT

len: 18
abundance: -
v_gene: TRBV4-3
j_gene: TRBJ2-6
d_gene: -
CDR3aa: CASSQMDSSSSGANVLTF
CDR3nt: TGCGCCAGCAGCCAGATGGACAGCTCAAGCTCTGGGGCCAACGTCCTGACTTTC

len: 15
abundance: -
v_gene: TRBV5-1
j_gene: TRBJ2-7
d_gene: TRBD2
CDR3aa: CASSWGLAGGYEQYF
CDR3nt: TGCGCCAGCAGCTGGGGACTAGCTGGCGGCTACGAGCAGTACTTC

len: 13
abundance: -
v_gene: TRBV5-6
j_gene: TRBJ2-1
d_gene: -
CDR3aa: CASIGGVYNEQFF
CDR3nt: TGTGCCAGCATCGGCGGGGTCTACAATGAGCAGTTCTTC

len: 11
abundance: -
v_gene: TRBV7-2
j_gene: TRBJ1-1
d_gene: -
CDR3aa: CASRGGSEAFF
CDR3nt: TGTGCCAGCCGAGGAGGTTCCGAAGCTTTCTTT

len: 15
abundance: -
v_gene: TRBV7-9
j_gene: TRBJ2-3
d_gene: TRBD2
CDR3aa: CASSQSLAGPDTQYF
CDR3nt: TGTGCCAGCAGCCAAAGCCTAGCGGGACCAGATACGCAGTATTTT

len: 11
abundance: -
v_gene: TRBV28
j_gene: TRBJ2-7
d_gene: TRBD1
CDR3aa: CASRAGGEQYF
CDR3nt: TGTGCCAGCAGGGCAGGGGGAGAGCAGTACTTC

len: 14
abundance: -
v_gene: TRBV2
j_gene: TRBJ2-7
d_gene: -
CDR3aa: CASRTRQGGNEQYF
CDR3nt: TGTGCCAGCAGGACTCGACAGGGAGGTAACGAGCAGTACTTC

len: 13
abundance: once
v_gene: TRBV6-6
j_gene: TRBJ1-1
d_gene: TRBD1
CDR3aa: CASSYSTGTEAFF
CDR3nt: TGTGCCAGCAGTTACTCGACAGGGACAGAGGCTTTCTTT

len: 16
abundance: -
v_gene: TRBV27
j_gene: TRBJ2-1
d_gene: TRBD2
CDR3aa: CASSSRLAGSYNEQFF
CDR3nt: TGTGCCAGCAGTTCGAGACTAGCGGGATCCTACAATGAGCAGTTCTTC

len: 15
abundance: once
v_gene: TRBV6-4
j_gene: TRBJ2-3
d_gene: -
CDR3aa: CASSAVGGITDTQYF
CDR3nt: TGTGCCAGCAGTGCCGTAGGAGGAATCACAGATACGCAGTATTTT

len: 15
abundance: -
v_gene: TRBV7-6
j_gene: TRBJ2-1
d_gene: TRBD1
CDR3aa: CASSPRQGRAYEQFF
CDR3nt: TGTGCCAGCAGCCCTAGACAGGGCCGTGCGTATGAGCAGTTCTTC

len: 15
abundance: -
v_gene: TRBV7-6
j_gene: TRBJ2-7
d_gene: TRBD2
CDR3aa: CASSPLAGGSYEQYF
CDR3nt: TGTGCCAGCAGCCCCCTTGCGGGAGGCTCCTACGAGCAGTACTTC

len: 15
abundance: -
v_gene: TRBV27
j_gene: TRBJ2-7
d_gene: TRBD2
CDR3aa: CASSLIGAGGYEQYF
CDR3nt: TGTGCCAGCAGTTTGATCGGAGCGGGAGGCTACGAGCAGTACTTC

len: 17
abundance: -
v_gene: TRBV4-3
j_gene: TRBJ2-1
d_gene: TRBD2
CDR3aa: CASSQTLGLAGYNEQFF
CDR3nt: TGCGCCAGCAGCCAAACCCTCGGGCTAGCGGGGTACAATGAGCAGTTCTTC

len: 17
abundance: -
v_gene: TRBV4-3
j_gene: TRBJ2-1
d_gene: TRBD2
CDR3aa: CASSPRWGGRVPNEQFF
CDR3nt: TGCGCCAGCAGCCCCAGGTGGGGCGGGAGGGTCCCCAATGAGCAGTTCTTC

len: 13
abundance: -
v_gene: TRBV4-1
j_gene: TRBJ2-7
d_gene: -
CDR3aa: CASSQPWENEQYF
CDR3nt: TGCGCCAGCAGCCAACCTTGGGAGAACGAGCAGTACTTC

len: 16
abundance: -
v_gene: TRBV15
j_gene: TRBJ2-1
d_gene: -
CDR3aa: CATSSRAGPNYNEQFF
CDR3nt: TGTGCCACCTCGTCTCGGGCGGGACCTAACTACAATGAGCAGTTCTTC

len: 17
abundance: -
v_gene: TRBV25-1
j_gene: TRBJ2-1
d_gene: TRBD1
CDR3aa: CASSNPDRAISYNEQFF
CDR3nt: TGTGCCAGCAGTAATCCGGACAGGGCGATCTCCTACAATGAGCAGTTCTTC

len: 15
abundance: -
v_gene: TRBV4-3
j_gene: TRBJ2-1
d_gene: -
CDR3aa: CASRSRESSYNEQFF
CDR3nt: TGCGCCAGCCGTTCCCGGGAGAGCTCCTACAATGAGCAGTTCTTC

len: 15
abundance: once
v_gene: TRBV27
j_gene: TRBJ1-1
d_gene: -
CDR3aa: CASSTATGSHTEAFF
CDR3nt: TGTGCCAGCAGTACGGCGACCGGGTCCCACACTGAAGCTTTCTTT

len: 14
abundance: once
v_gene: TRBV30
j_gene: TRBJ2-1
d_gene: -
CDR3aa: CAWSRGGPYNEQFF
CDR3nt: TGTGCCTGGAGTCGCGGAGGGCCCTACAATGAGCAGTTCTTC

len: 12
abundance: few
v_gene: TRBV6-5
j_gene: TRBJ2-2
d_gene: -
CDR3aa: CASSYYTGELFF
CDR3nt: TGTGCCAGCAGTTACTACACCGGGGAGCTCTTTTTT

len: 12
abundance: -
v_gene: TRBV5-6
j_gene: TRBJ2-7
d_gene: -
CDR3aa: CASSFGVHEQYF
CDR3nt: TGTGCCAGCAGCTTCGGGGTCCACGAGCAGTACTTC

len: 15
abundance: -
v_gene: TRBV5-8
j_gene: TRBJ1-1
d_gene: TRBD1
CDR3aa: CASSFVAPGQAPTFF
CDR3nt: TGTGCCAGCAGCTTTGTTGCCCCCGGACAGGCCCCAACTTTCTTT

len: 16
abundance: -
v_gene: TRBV7-2
j_gene: TRBJ2-2
d_gene: TRBD1
CDR3aa: CASSLGPTGQAGELFF
CDR3nt: TGTGCCAGCAGCTTAGGTCCGACAGGGCAGGCCGGGGAGCTGTTTTTT

len: 11
abundance: -
v_gene: TRBV6-5
j_gene: TRBJ2-7
d_gene: -
CDR3aa: CASSFGYEQYF
CDR3nt: TGTGCCAGCAGTTTCGGCTACGAGCAGTACTTC

len: 11
abundance: -
v_gene: TRBV30
j_gene: TRBJ2-1
d_gene: -
CDR3aa: CAWRSHNEQFF
CDR3nt: TGTGCCTGGAGGTCTCACAATGAGCAGTTCTTC

len: 17
abundance: -
v_gene: TRBV7-9
j_gene: TRBJ2-7
d_gene: TRBD2
CDR3aa: CASSSPLRGAGDYEQYF
CDR3nt: TGTGCCAGCAGCTCCCCTCTGCGTGGGGCGGGAGACTACGAGCAGTACTTC

len: 15
abundance: -
v_gene: TRBV19
j_gene: TRBJ1-1
d_gene: -
CDR3aa: CASSIIGQLNTEAFF
CDR3nt: TGTGCCAGTAGTATAATTGGGCAGTTGAACACTGAAGCTTTCTTT

len: 14
abundance: -
v_gene: TRBV29-1
j_gene: TRBJ2-1
d_gene: TRBD2
CDR3aa: CSVGSGGDVNEQFF
CDR3nt: TGCAGCGTTGGTTCGGGAGGGGACGTGAATGAGCAGTTCTTC